The TCR beta chain described here comes from a study of beta chain features in type 1 diabetes. Every isolated RNA sample was fully reverse transcribed, so sequencing captured expressed TCRB transcripts. Data came from immunoSEQ multiplex PCR; TCRdb stores just in-frame clones and leaves some out. The sample lists about 450,000 clones; about an eighth were seen once. This CDR3 is built from 14 residues. Looked up from germline, CDR1 is LGHNA and CDR2 is YSLEER. V lost 5 bases to trimming and J lost 7 bases, with 17 bases between them. This TCR was sampled from a woman between 18 and 30 years old in good health. The chain joins TRBV4-3 to TRBJ1-1; D possibly corresponds to TRBD1 (5 bases). The sequencing sample was made of naive CD4+ T cells from blood. For the CDR3, the DNA is TGCGCCAGCAGCGCCCCGGGACGGAGATATGAAGCTTTCTTT. Protein sequence: CASSAPGRRYEAFF.